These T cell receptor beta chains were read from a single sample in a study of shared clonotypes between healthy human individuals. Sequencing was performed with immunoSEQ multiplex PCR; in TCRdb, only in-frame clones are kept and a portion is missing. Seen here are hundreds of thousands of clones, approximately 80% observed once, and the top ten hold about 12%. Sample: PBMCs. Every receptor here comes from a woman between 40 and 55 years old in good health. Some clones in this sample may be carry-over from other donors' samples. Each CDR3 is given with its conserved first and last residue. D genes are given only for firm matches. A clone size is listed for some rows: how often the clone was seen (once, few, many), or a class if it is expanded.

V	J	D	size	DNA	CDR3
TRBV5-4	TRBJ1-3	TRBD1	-	TGTGCCAGCAGCCCTCAGGGGGAACGGAACACCATATATTTT	CASSPQGERNTIYF
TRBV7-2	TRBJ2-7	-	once	TGTGCCAGCAGCTTAGGACTCGTAGCCTACGAGCAGTACTTC	CASSLGLVAYEQYF
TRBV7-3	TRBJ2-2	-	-	TGTGCCAGCAGCTTAAGGCAGGGGTTAGCCGGGGAGCTGTTTTTT	CASSLRQGLAGELFF
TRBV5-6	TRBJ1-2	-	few	TGTGCCAGCACACCCGGGGCAGCCCGAGTCGGTTTCTATGGCTACACCTTC	CASTPGAARVGFYGYTF
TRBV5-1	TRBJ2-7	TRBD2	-	TGCGCCAGCAGCTTTTCCAGCGGGAGAGCCGAGCAGTACTTC	CASSFSSGRAEQYF
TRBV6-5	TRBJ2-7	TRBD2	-	TGTGCCAGCAGCCGATCGGGGGGAGGGTCCTACGAGCAGTACTTC	CASSRSGGGSYEQYF
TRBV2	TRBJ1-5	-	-	TGTGCCAGCAGGCCACCCCCAGGCGGGAGAGGTCAGCCCCAGCATTTT	CASRPPPGGRGQPQHF
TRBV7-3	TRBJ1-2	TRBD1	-	TGTGCCAGCAGCCTCACCCCCCCGGGACAGGGGAACTATGGCTACACCTTC	CASSLTPPGQGNYGYTF
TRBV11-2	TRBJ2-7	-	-	TGTGCCAGCAGCTTAGTAGTTGGGCCCAACGAGCAGTACTTC	CASSLVVGPNEQYF
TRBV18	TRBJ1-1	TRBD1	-	TGTGCCAGCTCACCCCACAGGGGTCCCCACACTGAAGCTTTCTTT	CASSPHRGPHTEAFF
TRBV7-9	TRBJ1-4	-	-	TGTGCCAGCAGCTTAAGACAGTTTAATGAAAAACTGTTTTTT	CASSLRQFNEKLFF
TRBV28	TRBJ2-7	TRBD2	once	TGTGCCAGCAGACCTCCGGGACTAGCGAGCTACGAGCAGTACTTC	CASRPPGLASYEQYF
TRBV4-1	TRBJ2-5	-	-	TGCGCCAGCAGCCGGGGAACTTTGGGGAAGACCCAGTACTTC	CASSRGTLGKTQYF
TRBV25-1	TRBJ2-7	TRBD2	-	TGTGCCAGCAGTGAAAGGGGACTATACGAGCAGTACTTC	CASSERGLYEQYF
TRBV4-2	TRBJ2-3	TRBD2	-	TGTGCCAGCAGCCAAGACTATTTCGGGACTAGAAGCACAGATACGCAGTATTTT	CASSQDYFGTRSTDTQYF
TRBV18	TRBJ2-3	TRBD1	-	TGTGCCAGCTCACCAGGGACAGGGGGTCAGGATACGCAGTATTTT	CASSPGTGGQDTQYF
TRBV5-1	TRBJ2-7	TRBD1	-	TGCGCCAGCAGCCCGGGCGGACAGGGTGGCTCCTACGAGCAGTACTTC	CASSPGGQGGSYEQYF
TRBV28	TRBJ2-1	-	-	TGTGCCAGCAGCCCTAGGGGACTCCAATACAATGAGCAGTTCTTC	CASSPRGLQYNEQFF
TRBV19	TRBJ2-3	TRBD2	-	TGTGCCAGTACCCGGACTAGCGGGTACACAGATACGCAGTATTTT	CASTRTSGYTDTQYF
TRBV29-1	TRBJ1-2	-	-	TGCAGCGTTGCTTTGGGGGAGAGGTGGTTTGGCTACACCTTC	CSVALGERWFGYTF
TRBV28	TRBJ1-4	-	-	TGTGCCAGCAGTTTAACGACTAATGAAAAACTGTTTTTT	CASSLTTNEKLFF
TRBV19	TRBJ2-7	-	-	TGTGCCAGTAGAACCGCTCTGGACAGTCCCGAGCAGTACTTC	CASRTALDSPEQYF
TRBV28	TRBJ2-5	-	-	TGTGCCAGCAGTTTATGGACGGAGGTGCAAGAGACCCAGTACTTC	CASSLWTEVQETQYF
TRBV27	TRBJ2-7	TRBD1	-	TGTGCCAGCAGTTTTCACGCCCCAGGGGGCGTCAACTACGAGCAGTACTTC	CASSFHAPGGVNYEQYF
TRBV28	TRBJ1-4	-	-	TGTGCCAGCAGTTTCTCCGACCGGACAGCGTTGAATGAAAAACTGTTTTTT	CASSFSDRTALNEKLFF
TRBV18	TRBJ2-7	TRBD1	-	TGTGCCAGCTCACCAAGCGGACAGGGGGCGGAAGAGCAGTACTTC	CASSPSGQGAEEQYF
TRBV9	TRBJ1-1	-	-	TGTGCCAGCAGCGGTGAAGGGGGCACTGAAGCTTTCTTT	CASSGEGGTEAFF
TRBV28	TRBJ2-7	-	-	TGTGCCAGCAGGGCCGGGACAAAAAGATTCGAGCAGTACTTC	CASRAGTKRFEQYF
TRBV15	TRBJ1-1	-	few	TGTGCCACCAGCAGAGATAGAAACACTGAAGCTTTCTTT	CATSRDRNTEAFF
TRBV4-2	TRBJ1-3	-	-	TGTGCCAGCAGCCAAGATAGGGGGGCCGGAAACACCATATATTTT	CASSQDRGAGNTIYF
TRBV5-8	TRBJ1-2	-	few	TGTGCCAGCAGCTTGGGGACAGCCAATGGCTACACCTTC	CASSLGTANGYTF
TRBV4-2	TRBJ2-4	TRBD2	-	TGTGCCAGCAGCCAAGAATACCAGGGACTAGCGGATCTAGCCAAAAACATTCAGTACTTC	CASSQEYQGLADLAKNIQYF
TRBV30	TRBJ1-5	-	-	TGTGCCTGGAGTCGGGGGAGTGGTCAGCCCCAGCATTTT	CAWSRGSGQPQHF
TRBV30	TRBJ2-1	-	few	TGTGCCTGGAGTGTATATGGCAATGAGCAGTTCTTC	CAWSVYGNEQFF
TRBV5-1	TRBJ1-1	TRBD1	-	TGCGCCAGCAGCTCCCAGGGGGCAACGATAGAAGCTTTCTTT	CASSSQGATIEAFF
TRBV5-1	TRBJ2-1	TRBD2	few	TGCGCCAGCACCCTTTTGACTAGCGGGAGGTCCAGCGTTGAGCAGTTCTTC	CASTLLTSGRSSVEQFF
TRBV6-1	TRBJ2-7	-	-	TGTGCCAGCAGACCAGGGATCCTGGCCTACGAGCAGTACTTC	CASRPGILAYEQYF
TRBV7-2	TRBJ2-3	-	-	TGTGCCAGCAGCTTGATTTCGTCTAGCACAGATACGCAGTATTTT	CASSLISSSTDTQYF
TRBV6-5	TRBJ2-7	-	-	TGTGCCAGCAGTTACTCGAGCGGAGCGGGCTCCTACGAGCAGTACTTC	CASSYSSGAGSYEQYF
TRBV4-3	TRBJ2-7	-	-	TGCGCCAGCAGCCAAGGGAGAGTCCAGCGGGAGCAGTACTTC	CASSQGRVQREQYF
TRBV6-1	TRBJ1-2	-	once	TGTGCCAGCAGTGGACCGGGCGGTGGCTACACCTTC	CASSGPGGGYTF
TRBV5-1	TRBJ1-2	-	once	TGCGCCAGCAGCTTGCGGCAGGGGAGTGGCTACACCTTC	CASSLRQGSGYTF
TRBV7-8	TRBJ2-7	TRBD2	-	TGTGCCAGCAGCCCGCGACCCGGGACTAGCTCGTACGAGCAGTACTTC	CASSPRPGTSSYEQYF
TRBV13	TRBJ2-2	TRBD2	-	TGTGCCAGCAGCTTCCGCCGGGGGGGAGCGGGAGTTGGCACCGGGGAGCTGTTTTTT	CASSFRRGGAGVGTGELFF
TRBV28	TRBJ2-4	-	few	TGTGCCAGCAGTTCGGTCGCCGACTTGGCCAGATTAGCCAAAAACATTCAGTACTTC	CASSSVADLARLAKNIQYF
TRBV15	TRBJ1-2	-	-	TGTGCCACCAGCAGAGACGGGTATGGCTACACCTTC	CATSRDGYGYTF
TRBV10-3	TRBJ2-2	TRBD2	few	TGTGCCACCCGACTAGCGGCGAACACCGGGGAGCTGTTTTTT	CATRLAANTGELFF
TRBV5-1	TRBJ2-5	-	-	TGCGCCAGCAGCCCTGGGGGGACGTTCCAAGAGACCCAGTACTTC	CASSPGGTFQETQYF
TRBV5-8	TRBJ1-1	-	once	TGTGCCAGCAGCTTAGTGGAAGGGGGGACTGAAGCTTTCTTT	CASSLVEGGTEAFF
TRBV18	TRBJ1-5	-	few	TGTGCCAGCTCACCACCGGGTCAGCCCCAGCATTTT	CASSPPGQPQHF
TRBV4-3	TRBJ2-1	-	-	TGCGCCAGCAGCCAAGCAAGGTCGAATGAGCAGTTCTTC	CASSQARSNEQFF
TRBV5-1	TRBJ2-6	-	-	TGCGCCAGCAGCCCCCCAATGGACTCTGGGGCCAACGTCCTGACTTTC	CASSPPMDSGANVLTF
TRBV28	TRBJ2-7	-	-	TGTGCCAGCAGCCGCAGCTACGAGCAGTACTTC	CASSRSYEQYF
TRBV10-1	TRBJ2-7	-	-	TGCGCCAGCAGTGAGACGTTAGCAGACGAGCAGTACTTC	CASSETLADEQYF
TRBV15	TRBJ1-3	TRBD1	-	TGTGCCACCAGCAACGACAGGGTAGGGTCTGGAAACACCATATATTTT	CATSNDRVGSGNTIYF
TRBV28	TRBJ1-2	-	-	TGTGCCAGCAGTTTGGGGGGCCTGGTTAACTATGGCTACACCTTC	CASSLGGLVNYGYTF
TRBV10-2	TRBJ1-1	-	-	TGCGCCAGCAGCAATTCGGCGCGCTCGGAAGCTTTCTTT	CASSNSARSEAFF
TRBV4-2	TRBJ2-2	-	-	TGTGCCAGCAGCCAAGAGTGGGCAGACACCGGGGAGCTGTTTTTT	CASSQEWADTGELFF
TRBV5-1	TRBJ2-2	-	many	TGCGCCAGCAGCTCCCTAGCGTTAGGGGAGCTGTTTTTT	CASSSLALGELFF